The clone carrying this TCR beta chain was recorded a few times. The germline V gene has CDR1 SGHAT and CDR2 FQNNGV. The CDR3 covers 12 residues. Trimming removed 5 bases at V and 11 bases at J, with 15 bases between. The sample comes from a study of control samples from healthy donors and cancer patients. The method was immunoSEQ multiplex PCR; TCRdb's version includes in-frame clones alone and lacks a portion of them. The table records roughly 170,000 clones, more than 90% of them present only once. The sequenced sample consisted of blood. The V call is TRBV11-2, the J call TRBJ1-1; D call uncertain. This receptor was obtained from a woman between 40 and 50 years old in good health. Here the CDR3 DNA reads TGTGCCAGCAGCGCGACCAGGATATGGGCTTTCTTT. It encodes CASSATRIWAFF. Combining the CDR3 with reference TRBV11-2 and TRBJ1-1 gives the whole variable domain EAGVAQSPRYKIIEKRQSVAFWCNPISGHATLYWYQQILGQGPKLLIQFQNNGVVDDSQLPKDRFSAERLKGVDSTLKIQPAKLEDSAVYLCASSATRIWAFFGQGTRLTVV.